This TCR beta chain comes out of a study of radiotherapy plus CTLA-4 blockade in lung cancer. Sequencing was performed with immunoSEQ multiplex PCR; in TCRdb, only in-frame clones are kept and a portion is missing. The repertoire consists of approximately 77,000 clones, with 84% occurring once and the leading ten covering approximately 0.8%. V shed 5 bases and J shed 3 bases, with 17 bases lying between them. This CDR3 has 15 residues. Germline CDR1 and CDR2: SGHVS and FNYEAQ. The rearrangement uses TRBV7-6 and TRBJ2-7; D is perhaps TRBD2 (6 bases). This specimen consisted of peripheral blood, obtained from a patient treated with radiotherapy plus ipilimumab. The clonotype was recovered from a human donor with non-small cell lung cancer who had stable disease on radiotherapy plus ipilimumab. The CDR3 region has the DNA TGTGCCAGCAGCCGCCAGCGGGCCAACTTCTACGAGCAGTACTTC. This codes for CASSRQRANFYEQYF.